This T cell receptor (beta chain) is from a study of vaccination and CD4 T cells after COVID-19. Study-level background: Stimulation of the cells used overlapping spike peptide pools from SARS-CoV-2 and from the common cold coronaviruses HCoV-NL63, HCoV-OC43 and HCoV-229E.

V was cut by 1 base and J by 7 bases, with 11 bases left in between. Germline-derived CDR1 and CDR2 are SGHVS and FQNEAQ. This CDR3 has 15 residues. Cultured CD4+ T cell DNA was sequenced using the Oncomine TCR Beta short-read assay. In TCRdb, the PCR reads were re-called with MiXCR into one record per CDR3 protein. The sample consists of about 6,700 distinct CDR3 sequences, about a third of them appearing once. Indicated treatment: roughly nine-day PBMC culture with coronavirus spike peptide pools or control peptides (ViraFEST assay). Collection of the unexposed donor's CD4+ T cells took place before the COVID-19 pandemic (2011-2018). ViraFEST enlarged antigen-specific T cell populations with peptide pools and afterwards sequenced TCRs. Per-well cultures of some 2 million PBMCs received 8 to 10 IU/ml IL-2 and about 10 ug/ml peptide pools. Investigators isolated CD4+ T cells by negative selection after around ten days of culture.

With regard to this clonotype: The antigen is unknown.

The V gene is TRBV7-8, the J gene TRBJ1-6; tentative D call: TRBD1 (6 bases). Sequenced sample: CD4+ T cells from blood, cultured in vitro. The sequence came from a human donor in good health. Here the CDR3 reads CASSLGRGLNSPLHF. CDR3 in DNA: TGTGCCAGCAGCTTAGGGCGGGGGCTAAATTCACCCCTCCACTTT.